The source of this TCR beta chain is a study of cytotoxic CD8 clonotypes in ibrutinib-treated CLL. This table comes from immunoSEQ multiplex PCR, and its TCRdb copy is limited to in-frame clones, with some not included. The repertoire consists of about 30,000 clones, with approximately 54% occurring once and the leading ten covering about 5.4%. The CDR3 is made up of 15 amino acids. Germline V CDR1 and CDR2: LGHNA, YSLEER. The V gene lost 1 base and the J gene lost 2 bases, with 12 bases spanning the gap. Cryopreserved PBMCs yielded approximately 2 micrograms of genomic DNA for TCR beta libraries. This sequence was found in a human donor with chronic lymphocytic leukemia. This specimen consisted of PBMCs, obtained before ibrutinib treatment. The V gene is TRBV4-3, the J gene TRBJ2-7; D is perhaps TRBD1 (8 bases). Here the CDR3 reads CASSQGTGRAYEQYF. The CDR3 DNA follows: TGCGCCAGCAGCCAAGGGACAGGGAGGGCCTACGAGCAGTACTTC.